The present T cell receptor beta chain was sequenced within a study of shared clonotypes between healthy human individuals. Between the trimmed V and J ends, which lost 7 bases and 5 bases, there was a span of 20 bases. Germline loops: CDR1 MDHEN, CDR2 SYDVKM. The CDR3 is made up of 15 amino acids. Naivety among CD8 cells was defined by CD45RO negativity and positive CCR7 selection, thereby excluding terminally differentiated effector memory CD45RA+ cells. Profiling relied on immunoSEQ multiplex PCR, and the TCRdb table lists in-frame clones only, not all of them. The data contain roughly 2,000,000 clones, around 95% of them singletons.

The clonotype comes from a young man in good health. Some clones in this sample may be carry-over from other donors' samples. The V and J genes are TRBV28 and TRBJ2-5; D is perhaps TRBD2 (7 bases). Sequencing was carried out using naive CD8+ T cells from PBMCs. The CDR3 protein is CASTIPGRGGETQYF. In DNA, the CDR3 is TGTGCCAGCACCATCCCCGGCAGGGGAGGGGAGACCCAGTACTTC. Together with reference TRBV28 and TRBJ2-5, the CDR3 gives the full variable domain: DVKVTQSSRYLVKRTGEKVFLECVQDMDHENMFWYRQDPGLGLRLIYFSYDVKMKEKGDIPEGYSVSREKKERFSLILESASTNQTSMYLCASTIPGRGGETQYFGPGTRLLVL.